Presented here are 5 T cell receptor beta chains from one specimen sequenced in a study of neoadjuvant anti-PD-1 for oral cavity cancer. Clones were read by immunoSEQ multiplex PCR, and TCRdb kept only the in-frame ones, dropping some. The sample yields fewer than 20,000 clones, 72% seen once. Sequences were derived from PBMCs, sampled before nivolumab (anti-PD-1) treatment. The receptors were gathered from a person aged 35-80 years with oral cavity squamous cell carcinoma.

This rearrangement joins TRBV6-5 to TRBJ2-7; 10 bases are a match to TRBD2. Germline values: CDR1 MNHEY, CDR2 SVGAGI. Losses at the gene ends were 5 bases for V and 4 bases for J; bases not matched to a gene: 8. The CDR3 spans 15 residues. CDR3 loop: CASSRTGLAAYEQYF. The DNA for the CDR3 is TGTGCCAGCAGTCGCACTGGACTAGCGGCATACGAGCAGTACTTC.

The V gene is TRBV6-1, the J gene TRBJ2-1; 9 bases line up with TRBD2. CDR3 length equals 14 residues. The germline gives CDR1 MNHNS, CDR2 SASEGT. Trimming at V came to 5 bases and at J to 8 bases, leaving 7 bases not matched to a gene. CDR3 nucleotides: TGTGCCAGCAGTTTTAGCGGGAGCCCCGATGAGCAGTTCTTC. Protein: CASSFSGSPDEQFF.

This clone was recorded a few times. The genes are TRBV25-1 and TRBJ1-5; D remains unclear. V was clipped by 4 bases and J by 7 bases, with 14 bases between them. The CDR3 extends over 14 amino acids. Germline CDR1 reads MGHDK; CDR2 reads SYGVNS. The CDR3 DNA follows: TGTGCCAGCAGTGCGGCGGGAGGAGGCCAGCCCCAGCATTTT. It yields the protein CASSAAGGGQPQHF.

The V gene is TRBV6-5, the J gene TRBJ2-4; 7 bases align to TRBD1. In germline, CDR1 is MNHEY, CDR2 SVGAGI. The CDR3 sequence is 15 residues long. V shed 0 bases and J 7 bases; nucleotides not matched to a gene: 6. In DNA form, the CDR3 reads TGTGCCAGCAGTTACTCATTCTCGGGACAGAACATTCAGTACTTC. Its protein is CASSYSFSGQNIQYF.

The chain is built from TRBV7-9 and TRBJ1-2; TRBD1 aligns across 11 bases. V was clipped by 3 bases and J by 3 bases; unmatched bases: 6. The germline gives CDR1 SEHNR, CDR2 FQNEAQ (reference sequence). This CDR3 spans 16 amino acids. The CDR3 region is CASSFSGTGGDYGYTF. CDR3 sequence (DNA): TGTGCCAGCAGCTTTTCCGGGACAGGGGGAGACTATGGCTACACCTTC. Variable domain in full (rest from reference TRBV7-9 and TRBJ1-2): DTGVSQNPRHKITKRGQNVTFRCDPISEHNRLYWYRQTLGQGPEFLTYFQNEAQLEKSRLLSDRFSAERPKGSFSTLEIQRTEQGDSAMYLCASSFSGTGGDYGYTFGSGTRLTVV.